This T cell receptor (beta chain) was observed in a study of blood T cell repertoires in COVID-19. This CDR3 is built from 19 residues. V dropped 4 bases and J dropped 5; count of bases not matched to a gene: 13. Germline V gives CDR1 KGHDR, CDR2 SFDVKD. Methods used by the authors: Counts of nucleated cells, estimated from reference gene primer amplification, were obtained. Profiling relied on immunoSEQ multiplex PCR, and the TCRdb table lists in-frame clones only, not all of them. D and trimming come from the DNA, and the V and J calls and clone size come from that table. The sample lists under 130,000 clones; around 83% were seen once.

Source material: peripheral blood. The chain joins TRBV24-1 to TRBJ2-5, with TRBD2 matching over 15 bases. The clonotype was recovered from a woman at least 80 years old with acute or convalescent COVID-19. CDR3 region: CATSEVGRGLAGGSETQYF. The CDR3 DNA reads as TGTGCCACCAGTGAAGTGGGCAGGGGACTAGCGGGAGGAAGTGAGACCCAGTACTTC.